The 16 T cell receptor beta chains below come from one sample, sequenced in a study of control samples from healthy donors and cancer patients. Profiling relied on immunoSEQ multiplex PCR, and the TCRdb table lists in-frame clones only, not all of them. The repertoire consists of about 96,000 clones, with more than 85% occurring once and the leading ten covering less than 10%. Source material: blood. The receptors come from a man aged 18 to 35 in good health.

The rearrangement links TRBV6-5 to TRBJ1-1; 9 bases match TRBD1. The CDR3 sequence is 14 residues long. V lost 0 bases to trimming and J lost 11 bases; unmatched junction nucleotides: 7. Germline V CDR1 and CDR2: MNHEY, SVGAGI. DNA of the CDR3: TGTGCCAGCAGTTACTCGTCGACAGGGGGGATGGCTTTCTTT. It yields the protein CASSYSSTGGMAFF.

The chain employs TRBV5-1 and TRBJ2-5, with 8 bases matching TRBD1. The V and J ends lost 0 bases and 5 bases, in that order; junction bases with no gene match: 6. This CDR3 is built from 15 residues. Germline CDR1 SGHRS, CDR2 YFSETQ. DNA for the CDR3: TGCGCCAGCAGCTTGGACTTGACAGGGGAGGAGACCCAGTACTTC. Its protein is CASSLDLTGEETQYF.

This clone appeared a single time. The CDR3 loop reads CAWNRDRRDEKLFF. In DNA, the CDR3 is TGTGCCTGGAACCGGGACAGGAGGGATGAAAAACTGTTTTTT. The rearrangement links TRBV30 to TRBJ1-4, with 8 positions matching TRBD1. Germline V CDR1 and CDR2: GTSNPN, SVGIG (reference sequence). J was trimmed by 6 bases and V by 4 bases; bases with no gene match: 7. The CDR3 contains 14 residues.

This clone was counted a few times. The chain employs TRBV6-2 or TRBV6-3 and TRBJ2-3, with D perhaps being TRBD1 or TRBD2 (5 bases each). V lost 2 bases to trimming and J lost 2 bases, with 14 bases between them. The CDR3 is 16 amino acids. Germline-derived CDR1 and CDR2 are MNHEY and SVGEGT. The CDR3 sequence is CASSYGPGTNTDTQYF. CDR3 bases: TGTGCCAGCAGTTACGGTCCAGGGACGAACACAGATACGCAGTATTTT.

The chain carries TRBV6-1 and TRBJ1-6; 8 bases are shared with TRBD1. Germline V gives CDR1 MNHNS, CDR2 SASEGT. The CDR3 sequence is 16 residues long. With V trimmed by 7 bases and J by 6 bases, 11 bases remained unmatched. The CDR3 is CASTDRGVLLNSPLHF. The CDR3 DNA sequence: TGTGCCAGCACTGACAGGGGAGTTTTACTTAATTCACCCCTCCACTTT.

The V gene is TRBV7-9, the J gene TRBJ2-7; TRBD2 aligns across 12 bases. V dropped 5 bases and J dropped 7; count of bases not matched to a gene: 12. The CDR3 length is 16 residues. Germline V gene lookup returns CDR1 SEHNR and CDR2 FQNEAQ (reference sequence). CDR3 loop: CASSPRLAGDLREQYF. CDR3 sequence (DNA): TGTGCCAGCAGCCCGAGACTAGCGGGAGATTTGCGTGAGCAGTACTTC.

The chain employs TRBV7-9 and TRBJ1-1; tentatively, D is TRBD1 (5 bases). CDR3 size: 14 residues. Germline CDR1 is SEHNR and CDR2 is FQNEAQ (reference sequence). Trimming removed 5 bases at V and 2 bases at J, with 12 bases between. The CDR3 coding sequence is TGTGCCAGCAGCCGGACCGGGGACAACACTGAAGCTTTCTTT. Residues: CASSRTGDNTEAFF.

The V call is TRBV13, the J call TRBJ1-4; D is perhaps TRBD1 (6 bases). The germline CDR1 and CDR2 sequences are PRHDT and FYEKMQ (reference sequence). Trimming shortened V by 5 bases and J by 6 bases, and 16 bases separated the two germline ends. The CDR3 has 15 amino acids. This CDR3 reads CASSPRGGGDEKLFF. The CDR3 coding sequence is TGTGCCAGCAGCCCGCGGGGGGGCGGGGATGAAAAACTGTTTTTT.

The chain's CDR3 is CASSFSETGRKTQYF. The DNA of the CDR3 is TGTGCCAGCAGTTTCTCTGAGACAGGACGGAAAACCCAGTACTTC. The chain is built from TRBV27 and TRBJ2-5, with D possibly being TRBD1 (6 bases). This CDR3 comprises 15 residues. The V gene's germline CDR1 is MNHEY and CDR2 SMNVEV (reference sequence). Trimming took off 3 bases at V and 8 bases at J, with 19 bases between the two ends.

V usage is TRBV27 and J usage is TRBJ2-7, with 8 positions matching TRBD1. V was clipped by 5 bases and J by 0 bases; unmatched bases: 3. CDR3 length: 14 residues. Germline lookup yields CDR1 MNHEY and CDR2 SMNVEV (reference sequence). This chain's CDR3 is CASSLGQGSYEQYF. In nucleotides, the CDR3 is TGTGCCAGCAGTCTCGGACAGGGCTCCTACGAGCAGTACTTC.

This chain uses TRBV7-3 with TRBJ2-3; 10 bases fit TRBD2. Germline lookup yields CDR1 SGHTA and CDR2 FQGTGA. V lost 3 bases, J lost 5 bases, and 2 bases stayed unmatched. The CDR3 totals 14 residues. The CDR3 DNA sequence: TGTGCCAGCAGCTTCTCTAGCGGGAGAGATACGCAGTATTTT. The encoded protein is CASSFSSGRDTQYF.

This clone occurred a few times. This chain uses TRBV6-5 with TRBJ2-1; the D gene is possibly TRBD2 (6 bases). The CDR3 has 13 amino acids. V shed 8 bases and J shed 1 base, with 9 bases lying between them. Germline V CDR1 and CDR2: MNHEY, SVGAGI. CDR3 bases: TGTGCCAGCCGGCGGGATTCCTACAATGAGCAGTTCTTC. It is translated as CASRRDSYNEQFF.

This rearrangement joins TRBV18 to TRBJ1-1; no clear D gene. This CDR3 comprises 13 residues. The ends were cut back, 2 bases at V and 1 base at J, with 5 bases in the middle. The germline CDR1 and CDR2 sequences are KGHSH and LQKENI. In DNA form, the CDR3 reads TGTGCCAGCTCACCAACCGGGAACACTGAAGCTTTCTTT. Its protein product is CASSPTGNTEAFF.

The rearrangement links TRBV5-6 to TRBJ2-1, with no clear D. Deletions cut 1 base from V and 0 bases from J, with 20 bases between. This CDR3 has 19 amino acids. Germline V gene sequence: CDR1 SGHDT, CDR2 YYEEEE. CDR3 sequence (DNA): TGTGCCAGCAGCTTGAATTTCGGTGAGCCGATTAGCTCCTACAATGAGCAGTTCTTC. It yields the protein CASSLNFGEPISSYNEQFF.

The CDR3 region has the DNA TGTGCCAGCAGCTCATCTATTGACAGGGGAAACACCATATATTTT. Protein: CASSSSIDRGNTIYF. The chain carries TRBV13 and TRBJ1-3, with D possibly being TRBD1 (6 bases). Trimming took off 4 bases at V and 4 bases at J, with 14 bases between the two ends. The CDR3 is made up of 15 amino acids. Per the germline V gene, CDR1 is PRHDT and CDR2 is FYEKMQ (reference sequence).

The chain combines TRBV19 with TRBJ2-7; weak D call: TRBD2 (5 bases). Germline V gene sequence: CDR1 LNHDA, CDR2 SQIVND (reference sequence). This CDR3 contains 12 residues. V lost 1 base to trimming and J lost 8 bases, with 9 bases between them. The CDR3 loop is CASSIAGMKQYF. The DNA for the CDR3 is TGTGCCAGTAGTATAGCGGGGATGAAGCAGTACTTC.